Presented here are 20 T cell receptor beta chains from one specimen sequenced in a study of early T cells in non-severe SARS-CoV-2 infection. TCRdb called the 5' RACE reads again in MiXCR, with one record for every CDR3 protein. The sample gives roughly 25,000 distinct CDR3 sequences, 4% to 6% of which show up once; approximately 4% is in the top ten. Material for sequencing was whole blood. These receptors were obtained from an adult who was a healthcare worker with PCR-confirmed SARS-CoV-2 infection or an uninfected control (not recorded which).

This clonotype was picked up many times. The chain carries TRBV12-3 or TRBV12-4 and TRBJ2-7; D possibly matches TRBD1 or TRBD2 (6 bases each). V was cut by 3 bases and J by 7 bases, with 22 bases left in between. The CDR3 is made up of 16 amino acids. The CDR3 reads CASSLAHGGGPREQYF. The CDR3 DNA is TGTGCCAGCAGTTTGGCCCATGGAGGGGGTCCGAGGGAGCAGTACTTC.

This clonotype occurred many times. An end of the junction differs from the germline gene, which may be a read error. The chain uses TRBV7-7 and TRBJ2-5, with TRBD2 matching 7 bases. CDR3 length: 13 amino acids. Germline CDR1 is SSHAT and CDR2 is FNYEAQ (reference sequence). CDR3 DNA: TGTGCTAGCAGCCCCGTGGGAGGGGAGACCCAGTACTTC. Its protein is CASSPVGGETQYF.

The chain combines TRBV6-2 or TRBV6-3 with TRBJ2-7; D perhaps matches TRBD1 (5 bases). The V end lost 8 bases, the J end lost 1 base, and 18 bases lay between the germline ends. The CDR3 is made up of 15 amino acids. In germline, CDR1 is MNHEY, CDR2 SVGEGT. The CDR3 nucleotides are TGTGCCAGCCGAATCTTTTCCGACAGTTCCTACGAGCAGTACTTC. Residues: CASRIFSDSSYEQYF.

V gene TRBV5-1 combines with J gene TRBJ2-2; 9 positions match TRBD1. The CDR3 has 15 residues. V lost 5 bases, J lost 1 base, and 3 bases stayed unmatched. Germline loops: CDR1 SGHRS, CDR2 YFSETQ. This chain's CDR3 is CASSQDRGNTGELFF. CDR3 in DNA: TGCGCCAGCAGTCAGGACAGGGGGAACACCGGGGAGCTGTTTTTT. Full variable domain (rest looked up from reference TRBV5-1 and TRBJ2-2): KAGVTQTPRYLIKTRGQQVTLSCSPISGHRSVSWYQQTPGQGLQFLFEYFSETQRNKGNFPGRFSGRQFSNSRSEMNVSTLELGDSALYLCASSQDRGNTGELFFGEGSRLTVL.

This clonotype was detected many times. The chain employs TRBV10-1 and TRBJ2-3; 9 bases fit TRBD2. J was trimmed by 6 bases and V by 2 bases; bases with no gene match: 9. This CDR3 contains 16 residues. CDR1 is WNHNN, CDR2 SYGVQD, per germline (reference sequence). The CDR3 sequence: CASSEISSGARDTQYF. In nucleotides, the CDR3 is TGCGCCAGCAGTGAGATTTCTAGCGGGGCCCGGGATACGCAGTATTTT.

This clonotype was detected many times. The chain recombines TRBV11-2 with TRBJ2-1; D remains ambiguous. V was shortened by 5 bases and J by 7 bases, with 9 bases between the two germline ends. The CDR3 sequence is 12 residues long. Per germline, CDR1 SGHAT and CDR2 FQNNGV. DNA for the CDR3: TGTGCCAGCAGCCCCACGAGGAATGAGCAGTTCTTC. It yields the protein CASSPTRNEQFF.

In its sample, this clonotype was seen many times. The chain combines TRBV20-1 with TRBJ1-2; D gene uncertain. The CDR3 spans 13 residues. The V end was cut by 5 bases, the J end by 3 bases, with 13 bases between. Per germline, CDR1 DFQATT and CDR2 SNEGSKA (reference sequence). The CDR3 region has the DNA TGCAGTGCTGTTGAGAATCGGGACTATGGCTACACCTTC. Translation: CSAVENRDYGYTF.

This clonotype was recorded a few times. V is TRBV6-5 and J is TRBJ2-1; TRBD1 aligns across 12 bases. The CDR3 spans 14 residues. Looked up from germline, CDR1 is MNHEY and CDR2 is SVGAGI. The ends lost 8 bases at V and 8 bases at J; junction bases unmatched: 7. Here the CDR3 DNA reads TGTGCCAGCCAGGGGGGACAGGGGGCCGATGAGCAGTTCTTC. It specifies CASQGGQGADEQFF.

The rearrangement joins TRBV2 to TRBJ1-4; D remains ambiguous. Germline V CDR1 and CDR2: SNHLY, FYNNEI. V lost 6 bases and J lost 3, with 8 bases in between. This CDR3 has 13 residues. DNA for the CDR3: TGTGCCAGCAGGCGGGGAGCTAATGAAAAACTGTTTTTT. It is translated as CASRRGANEKLFF.

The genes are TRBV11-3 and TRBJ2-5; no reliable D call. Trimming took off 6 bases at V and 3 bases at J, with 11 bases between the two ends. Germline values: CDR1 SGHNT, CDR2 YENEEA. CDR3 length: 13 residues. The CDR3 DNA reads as TGTGCCAGCAGTCGGGCCGAGAAAGAGACCCAGTACTTC. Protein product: CASSRAEKETQYF.

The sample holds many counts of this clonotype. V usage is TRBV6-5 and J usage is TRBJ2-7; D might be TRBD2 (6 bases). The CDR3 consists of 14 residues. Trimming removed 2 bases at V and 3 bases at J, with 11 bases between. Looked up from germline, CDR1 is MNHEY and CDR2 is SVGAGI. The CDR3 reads CASSYGGSGYEQYF. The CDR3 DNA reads TGTGCCAGCAGTTACGGGGGGTCAGGCTACGAGCAGTACTTC.

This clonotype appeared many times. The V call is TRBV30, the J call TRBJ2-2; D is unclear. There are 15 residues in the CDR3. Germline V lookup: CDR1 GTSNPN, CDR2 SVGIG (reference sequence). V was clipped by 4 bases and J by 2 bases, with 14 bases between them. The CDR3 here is CAWTPLGGNTGELFF. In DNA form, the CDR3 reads TGTGCCTGGACCCCACTGGGCGGCAACACCGGGGAGCTGTTTTTT. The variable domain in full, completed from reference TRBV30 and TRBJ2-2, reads SQTIHQWPATLVQPVGSPLSLECTVEGTSNPNLYWYRQAAGRGLQLLFYSVGIGQISSEVPQNLSASRPQDRQFILSSKKLLLSDSGFYLCAWTPLGGNTGELFFGEGSRLTVL.

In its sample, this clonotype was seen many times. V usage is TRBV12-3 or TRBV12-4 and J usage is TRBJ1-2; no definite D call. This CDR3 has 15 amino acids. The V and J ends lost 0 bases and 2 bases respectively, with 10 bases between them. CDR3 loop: CASSLASGSNYGYTF. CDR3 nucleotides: TGTGCCAGCAGTTTAGCATCCGGGTCGAACTATGGCTACACCTTC.

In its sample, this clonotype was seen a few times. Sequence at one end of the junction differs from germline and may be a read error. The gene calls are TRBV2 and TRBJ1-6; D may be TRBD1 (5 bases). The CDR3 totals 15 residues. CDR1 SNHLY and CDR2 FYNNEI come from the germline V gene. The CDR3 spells CASSDGGFWNSSLHF. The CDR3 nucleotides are TGTGCCAGCAGTGACGGGGGGTTCTGGAATTCATCCCTCCACTTT.

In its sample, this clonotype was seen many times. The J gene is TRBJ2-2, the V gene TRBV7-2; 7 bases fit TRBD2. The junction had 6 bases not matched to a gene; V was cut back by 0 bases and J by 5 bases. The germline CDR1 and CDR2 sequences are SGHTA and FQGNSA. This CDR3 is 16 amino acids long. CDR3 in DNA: TGTGCCAGCAGCTTAGCGTCTCCGCGGGGGACCGGGGAGCTGTTTTTT. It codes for CASSLASPRGTGELFF.

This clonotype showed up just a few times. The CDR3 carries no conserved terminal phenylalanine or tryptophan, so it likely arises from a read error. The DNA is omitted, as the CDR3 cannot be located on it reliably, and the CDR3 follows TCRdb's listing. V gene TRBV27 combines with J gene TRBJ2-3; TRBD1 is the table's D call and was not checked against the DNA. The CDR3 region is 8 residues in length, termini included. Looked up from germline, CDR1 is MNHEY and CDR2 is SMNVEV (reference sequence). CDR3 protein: CATPAPSV.

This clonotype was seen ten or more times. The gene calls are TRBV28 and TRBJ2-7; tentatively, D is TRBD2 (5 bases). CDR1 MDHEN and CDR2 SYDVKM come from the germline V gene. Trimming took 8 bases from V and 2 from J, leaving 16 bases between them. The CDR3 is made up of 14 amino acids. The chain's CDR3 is CASGYRRAAYEQYF. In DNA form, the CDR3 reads TGTGCCAGCGGCTACAGACGAGCGGCCTACGAGCAGTACTTC.

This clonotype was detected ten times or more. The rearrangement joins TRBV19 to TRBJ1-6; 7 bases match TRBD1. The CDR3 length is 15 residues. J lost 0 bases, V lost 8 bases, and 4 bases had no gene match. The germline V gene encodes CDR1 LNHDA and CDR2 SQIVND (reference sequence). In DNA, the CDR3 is TGTGCCAGTCGACAGGGCAGCTCCTATAATTCACCCCTCCACTTT. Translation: CASRQGSSYNSPLHF. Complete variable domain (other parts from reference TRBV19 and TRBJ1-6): DGGITQSPKYLFRKEGQNVTLSCEQNLNHDAMYWYRQDPGQGLRLIYYSQIVNDFQKGDIAEGYSVSREKKESFPLTVTSAQKNPTAFYLCASRQGSSYNSPLHFGNGTRLTVT.

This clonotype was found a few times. CDR3 in amino acids: CASSEANSPYEQYF. The CDR3 DNA reads TGTGCCAGCAGTGAAGCGAATAGTCCATACGAGCAGTACTTC. V and J are TRBV2 and TRBJ2-7; D ambiguous. Germline lookup yields CDR1 SNHLY and CDR2 FYNNEI. The V gene lost 0 bases and the J gene lost 4 bases, with 10 bases spanning the gap. This CDR3 is 14 amino acids long.

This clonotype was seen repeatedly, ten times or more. The CDR3 here is CSAATGVSYEQYF. The CDR3 coding sequence is TGCAGTGCTGCTACAGGGGTCAGCTACGAGCAGTACTTC. The V and J genes are TRBV20-1 and TRBJ2-7; 7 nucleotides align to TRBD1. The V gene end was trimmed by 5 bases and the J gene end by 3 bases; junction bases not matched to a gene: 7. The CDR3 extends over 13 amino acids. Germline V gene sequence: CDR1 DFQATT, CDR2 SNEGSKA (reference sequence).